This TCR beta chain derives from a study of CD8 T cells in ankylosing spondylitis. Study conclusions and caveats: It was reported that disease-linked clones were significantly enriched in matched ankylosing spondylitis synovial fluid.

The CDR3 contains 13 residues. The V gene lost 4 bases and the J gene lost 3 bases, with 8 bases spanning the gap. Germline V lookup: CDR1 SGHRS, CDR2 YFSETQ. TCRdb redid the calling of the 5' RACE reads with MiXCR, one entry per CDR3 protein. The table has some 54,000 distinct CDR3 sequences, around 7.4% seen once. This clonotype was detected many times. Its target is not known. The sequenced material came from blood, either unsorted or a sorted T cell fraction (not recorded which). The gene calls are TRBV5-1 and TRBJ1-3; D gene uncertain. This clonotype originated in a female donor with ankylosing spondylitis or in good health (not recorded which). The CDR3 DNA sequence: TGCGCCAGCAGCCCAGAAAATGGAAACACCATATATTTT. Protein: CASSPENGNTIYF.